The rows below give T cell receptor beta chains drawn from one sample of a study of early T cells in non-severe SARS-CoV-2 infection. Each CDR3 protein gets one entry after TCRdb re-called the 5' RACE reads with MiXCR. This repertoire shows 60,000 to 90,000 distinct CDR3 sequences, about 9.6% found once; its top ten account for around 4.6%. The specimen sequenced was whole blood. The receptor source for this set is an adult who was a healthcare worker with PCR-confirmed SARS-CoV-2 infection or an uninfected control (not recorded which). The conserved cysteine and the conserved F or W are not part of the CDR3 here.

v_call: TRBV20-1
j_call: TRBJ2-1
cdr3_aa: SARDRAATNEQF

v_call: TRBV28
j_call: TRBJ2-7
cdr3_aa: ASSPPTGSGEQY

v_call: TRBV18
j_call: TRBJ1-4
cdr3_aa: ASSPPDRGLEKLF

v_call: TRBV20-1
j_call: TRBJ1-2
cdr3_aa: SAREGAAPAYGYT

v_call: TRBV3-1
j_call: TRBJ2-6
cdr3_aa: ASSHPRGPGANVLT

v_call: TRBV19
j_call: TRBJ1-5
cdr3_aa: ASSIIEGVAWPQH

v_call: TRBV28
j_call: TRBJ2-3
cdr3_aa: ASFATGSGTDTQY

v_call: TRBV20-1
j_call: TRBJ2-5
cdr3_aa: SARDWVVGETQY

v_call: TRBV10-3
j_call: TRBJ2-1
cdr3_aa: AISESGTGREQF

v_call: TRBV29-1
j_call: TRBJ2-7
cdr3_aa: SAQTLAYEQY

v_call: TRBV30
j_call: TRBJ1-5
cdr3_aa: AWSLGQPDGPQH

v_call: TRBV28
j_call: TRBJ1-5
cdr3_aa: ASSSVNQPQH

v_call: TRBV19
j_call: TRBJ2-1
cdr3_aa: ASSIDWGGDEQF

v_call: TRBV19
j_call: TRBJ2-3
cdr3_aa: ASRSDRVSTDTQY

v_call: TRBV3-1
j_call: TRBJ2-3
cdr3_aa: ASSRSTGKDTQY

v_call: TRBV2
j_call: TRBJ1-5
cdr3_aa: ASSELDAVKPQH

v_call: TRBV7-2
j_call: TRBJ2-7
cdr3_aa: ASSLRPSGEQY

v_call: TRBV20-1
j_call: TRBJ2-5
cdr3_aa: SARDPGGQETQY

v_call: TRBV3-1
j_call: TRBJ2-6
cdr3_aa: ASSQVRSSGANVLT

v_call: TRBV5-1
j_call: TRBJ1-5
cdr3_aa: ASRSDTYSNQPQH

v_call: TRBV12-3/TRBV12-4
j_call: TRBJ1-4
cdr3_aa: ATASGLGEKLF

v_call: TRBV9
j_call: TRBJ1-4
cdr3_aa: ASSVSGTGPEKLF

v_call: TRBV2
j_call: TRBJ1-6
cdr3_aa: ASSGQGRNSPLH

v_call: TRBV28
j_call: TRBJ2-1
cdr3_aa: ASTHTQFGRGNEQF